The rows below give T cell receptor beta chains drawn from one sample of a study of CD8+ T cells in alopecia areata. Assay used: immunoSEQ multiplex PCR; TCRdb lists only in-frame clones, some missing. The sample has about 180,000 clones; about 63% are singletons. Sequencing was performed on CD4+ T cells sorted from blood, taken at week 0. The receptors were sampled from a human donor with alopecia areata. CDR3s include the opening cysteine and the closing phenylalanine or tryptophan. D genes are given only for firm matches. For some rows the clone size is stated as once, few or many, or as a class when expanded; others skip it.

v_gene: TRBV29-1
d_gene: TRBD1
abundance: NA
j_gene: TRBJ1-2
CDR3aa: CSVGTGSYGYTF
CDR3nt: TGCAGCGTGGGGACAGGGAGCTATGGCTACACCTTC

v_gene: TRBV15
d_gene: NA
abundance: NA
j_gene: TRBJ2-7
CDR3aa: CATSGTRESDEQYF
CDR3nt: TGTGCCACCAGTGGGACAAGGGAAAGCGACGAGCAGTACTTC

v_gene: TRBV7-2
d_gene: NA
abundance: few
j_gene: TRBJ2-5
CDR3aa: CASSLDPGRRETQYF
CDR3nt: TGTGCCAGCAGCTTAGATCCAGGGAGGAGGGAGACCCAGTACTTC

v_gene: TRBV7-9
d_gene: NA
abundance: NA
j_gene: TRBJ1-2
CDR3aa: CASSGENYGYTF
CDR3nt: TGTGCCAGCAGCGGGGAGAACTATGGCTACACCTTC

v_gene: TRBV7-2
d_gene: TRBD1
abundance: NA
j_gene: TRBJ2-1
CDR3aa: CASSRDRGFNEQFF
CDR3nt: TGTGCCAGCAGCCGGGACAGGGGGTTCAATGAGCAGTTCTTC

v_gene: TRBV19
d_gene: NA
abundance: NA
j_gene: TRBJ1-6
CDR3aa: CASNEAESLINSPLHF
CDR3nt: TGTGCCAGTAACGAAGCCGAATCCCTAATTAATTCACCCCTCCACTTT

v_gene: TRBV4-1
d_gene: NA
abundance: NA
j_gene: TRBJ1-6
CDR3aa: CASSPPEGTDSPLHF
CDR3nt: TGCGCCAGCAGCCCCCCCGAGGGGACCGATTCACCCCTCCACTTT

v_gene: TRBV30
d_gene: TRBD1
abundance: once
j_gene: TRBJ2-5
CDR3aa: CAWSVGQAATQYF
CDR3nt: TGTGCCTGGAGTGTAGGACAGGCAGCGACCCAGTACTTC

v_gene: TRBV18
d_gene: NA
abundance: NA
j_gene: TRBJ2-1
CDR3aa: CASSPAGRTSYNEQFF
CDR3nt: TGTGCCAGCTCACCCGCGGGTCGAACCTCCTACAATGAGCAGTTCTTC

v_gene: TRBV29-1
d_gene: NA
abundance: NA
j_gene: TRBJ2-3
CDR3aa: CSVRWEDTDTQYF
CDR3nt: TGCAGCGTTCGGTGGGAAGACACAGATACGCAGTATTTT

v_gene: TRBV7-9
d_gene: TRBD1
abundance: NA
j_gene: TRBJ1-2
CDR3aa: CASSNSGGPRGYTF
CDR3nt: TGTGCCAGCAGCAACTCAGGGGGGCCTCGGGGCTACACCTTC

v_gene: TRBV2
d_gene: NA
abundance: NA
j_gene: TRBJ2-5
CDR3aa: CASSDPLGDTQYF
CDR3nt: TGTGCCAGCAGTGATCCCCTAGGGGATACCCAGTACTTC

v_gene: TRBV29-1
d_gene: NA
abundance: NA
j_gene: TRBJ2-1
CDR3aa: CSVDKARLSYNEQFF
CDR3nt: TGCAGCGTTGATAAGGCACGCCTCTCCTACAATGAGCAGTTCTTC

v_gene: TRBV15
d_gene: TRBD1
abundance: few
j_gene: TRBJ1-1
CDR3aa: CATSRYRDSGEAFF
CDR3nt: TGTGCCACCAGCAGATACCGGGACAGCGGTGAAGCTTTCTTT

v_gene: TRBV6-1
d_gene: NA
abundance: NA
j_gene: TRBJ2-1
CDR3aa: CASSGRGLSSYNEQFF
CDR3nt: TGTGCCAGCAGTGGCAGGGGACTGAGCTCCTACAATGAGCAGTTCTTC

v_gene: TRBV20-1
d_gene: NA
abundance: NA
j_gene: TRBJ2-3
CDR3aa: CSAAVDTQYF
CDR3nt: TGCAGTGCGGCAGTCGATACGCAGTATTTT

v_gene: TRBV29-1
d_gene: TRBD1
abundance: NA
j_gene: TRBJ2-7
CDR3aa: CSVVGTGFYEQYF
CDR3nt: TGCAGCGTTGTAGGGACAGGGTTCTACGAGCAGTACTTC

v_gene: TRBV25-1
d_gene: NA
abundance: NA
j_gene: TRBJ1-2
CDR3aa: CASSADLSGYTF
CDR3nt: TGTGCCAGCAGTGCGGACCTCTCCGGCTACACCTTC

v_gene: TRBV4-2
d_gene: TRBD2
abundance: NA
j_gene: TRBJ2-7
CDR3aa: CASSQLPGTSGVQEYEQYF
CDR3nt: TGTGCCAGCAGCCAATTGCCCGGGACTAGCGGGGTCCAGGAGTACGAGCAGTACTTC

v_gene: TRBV13
d_gene: TRBD1
abundance: NA
j_gene: TRBJ2-1
CDR3aa: CASSGTASNEQFF
CDR3nt: TGTGCCAGCAGCGGGACAGCGTCCAATGAGCAGTTCTTC

v_gene: TRBV5-1
d_gene: TRBD1
abundance: NA
j_gene: TRBJ2-5
CDR3aa: CASSAPGTDPFETQYF
CDR3nt: TGCGCCAGCAGCGCACCAGGGACAGATCCTTTTGAGACCCAGTACTTC

v_gene: TRBV6-5
d_gene: NA
abundance: NA
j_gene: TRBJ2-7
CDR3aa: CASKGTGAGAYEQYF
CDR3nt: TGTGCCAGCAAGGGGACGGGGGCAGGGGCCTACGAGCAGTACTTC

v_gene: TRBV6-6
d_gene: NA
abundance: NA
j_gene: TRBJ1-5
CDR3aa: CASSYRQPNQPQHF
CDR3nt: TGTGCCAGCAGTTACCGGCAGCCTAATCAGCCCCAGCATTTT

v_gene: TRBV4-1
d_gene: NA
abundance: NA
j_gene: TRBJ2-3
CDR3aa: CASSRMRDTQYF
CDR3nt: TGCGCCAGCAGCCGGATGCGGGATACGCAGTATTTT

v_gene: TRBV30
d_gene: NA
abundance: NA
j_gene: TRBJ1-3
CDR3aa: CAWSAKGGSGNTIYF
CDR3nt: TGTGCCTGGAGCGCTAAGGGGGGCTCTGGAAACACCATATATTTT

v_gene: TRBV30
d_gene: NA
abundance: NA
j_gene: TRBJ2-2
CDR3aa: CAWNRAGANTGELFF
CDR3nt: TGTGCCTGGAATCGGGCAGGGGCGAACACCGGGGAGCTGTTTTTT

v_gene: TRBV2
d_gene: TRBD2
abundance: NA
j_gene: TRBJ2-3
CDR3aa: CASIGTSGYTDTQYF
CDR3nt: TGTGCCAGCATAGGGACTAGCGGTTACACAGATACGCAGTATTTT

v_gene: TRBV30
d_gene: NA
abundance: few
j_gene: TRBJ2-5
CDR3aa: CAGRVGAAGETQYF
CDR3nt: TGTGCCGGTAGAGTTGGAGCGGCAGGCGAGACCCAGTACTTC

v_gene: TRBV29-1
d_gene: TRBD2
abundance: NA
j_gene: TRBJ2-4
CDR3aa: CSVDLGGGWGAKNIQYF
CDR3nt: TGCAGCGTCGACCTTGGGGGAGGGTGGGGAGCCAAAAACATTCAGTACTTC

v_gene: TRBV11-2
d_gene: TRBD2
abundance: few
j_gene: TRBJ2-1
CDR3aa: CASSRRLASSYNEQFF
CDR3nt: TGTGCCAGCAGCCGAAGACTAGCGAGCTCCTACAATGAGCAGTTCTTC

v_gene: TRBV30
d_gene: NA
abundance: NA
j_gene: TRBJ2-7
CDR3aa: CAWSVGQHEQYF
CDR3nt: TGTGCCTGGAGTGTCGGACAGCACGAGCAGTACTTC